This TCR beta chain was sequenced in a study of cytomegalovirus exposure and HLA in healthy donors. Findings of the study overall: Rare sequences made up most TCRs, while some public TCRs were found in many donors. Overall, about 160 TCR beta chains were annotated as cytomegalovirus-associated.

Germline V CDR1 and CDR2: SEHNR, FQNEAQ (reference sequence). The V gene lost 5 bases and the J gene lost 9 bases, with 26 bases spanning the gap. The CDR3 consists of 17 residues. Method: immunoSEQ multiplex PCR; TCRdb's copy keeps in-frame clones and lacks some. The table has approximately 150,000 clones, approximately 81% seen once. As for this clone: Its antigen remains unknown.

The source material was PBMCs. The chain uses TRBV7-9 and TRBJ2-1, with TRBD2 as a possible D gene (6 bases). This TCR was recovered from a man aged 30 to 39 in good health and CMV-seropositive. As DNA, the CDR3 is TGTGCCAGCAGCCCGAGGGGTCGCGACTCGGTCGGGGGTGAGCAGTTCTTC. Translation: CASSPRGRDSVGGEQFF.